This T cell receptor (beta chain) emerged from a study of regulatory T cells in long-lasting Graves disease. V shed 6 bases, J shed 2 bases, and the junction held 6 bases outside the gene matches. The length of the CDR3 is 15 residues. Per germline, CDR1 SEHNR and CDR2 FQNEAQ (reference sequence). Arm-PCR of CDR3 regions and iRepertoire HTBI primers were used to build TCR beta libraries. TCRdb re-called the multiplex PCR reads with MiXCR, one entry per CDR3 protein. The sample has about 400,000 distinct CDR3 sequences; about a fifth are singletons. This clonotype has ten or more counts. The time point is: persistent/refractory GD, antithyroid drugs over 5 years with positive TRAb. From PBMCs, RNA was extracted and then used to make the TCR library.

This receptor was obtained from a female donor with Graves disease. V is TRBV7-9 and J is TRBJ2-5; 10 nucleotides agree with TRBD1. Sequenced material: peripheral blood mononuclear cells (PBMCs), taken when the disease was refractory, from a patient treated with antithyroid drugs. The CDR3 reads CASSWGQGFQETQYF. CDR3 sequence (DNA): TGTGCCAGCAGTTGGGGACAGGGGTTTCAAGAGACCCAGTACTTC.